The entry that follows covers one T cell receptor (beta chain) sequence. The data were taken from a study of blood T cell repertoires in COVID-19. Study-level information: Collection of acute and convalescent COVID-19 samples took place in the United States, Italy and Spain.

V was cut by 1 base and J by 5 bases, with 15 bases left in between. The germline V gene encodes CDR1 SGDLS and CDR2 YYNGEE. This CDR3 has 15 amino acids. Repertoires were generated with immunoSEQ multiplex PCR, while TCRdb's copy carries only in-frame clones and drops some. The top ten hold around 10% of the sample, which has roughly 100,000 clones, about four fifths seen once. The receptor was isolated from a woman aged 70-85 years with acute or convalescent COVID-19. This chain connects TRBV9 to TRBJ2-5, with D possibly matching TRBD1 (5 bases). The sequenced sample was peripheral blood. The CDR3 DNA reads TGTGCCAGCAGCGTATTTGACAGCCCACGGGAGACCCAGTACTTC. This encodes CASSVFDSPRETQYF.